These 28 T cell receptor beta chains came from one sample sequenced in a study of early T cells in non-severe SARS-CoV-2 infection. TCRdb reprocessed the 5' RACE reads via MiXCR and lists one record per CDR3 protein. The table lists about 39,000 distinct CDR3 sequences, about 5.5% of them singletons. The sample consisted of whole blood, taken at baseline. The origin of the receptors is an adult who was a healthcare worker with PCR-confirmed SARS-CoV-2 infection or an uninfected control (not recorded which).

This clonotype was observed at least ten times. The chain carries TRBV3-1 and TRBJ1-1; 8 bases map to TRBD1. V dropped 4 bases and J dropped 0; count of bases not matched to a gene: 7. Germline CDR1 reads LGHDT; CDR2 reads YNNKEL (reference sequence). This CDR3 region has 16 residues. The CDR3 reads CASSPGQGRMNTEAFF. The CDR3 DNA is TGTGCCAGCAGCCCTGGACAGGGAAGGATGAACACTGAAGCTTTCTTT.

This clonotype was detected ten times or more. The CDR3 sequence: CSAGGLAGGTEQFF. In DNA form, the CDR3 reads TGCAGTGCGGGAGGACTAGCGGGGGGCACTGAGCAGTTCTTC. The chain is built from TRBV20-1 and TRBJ2-1, with 14 nucleotides matching TRBD2. Germline CDR1 DFQATT, CDR2 SNEGSKA (reference sequence). Trimming cost V 6 bases and J 9 bases; bases outside gene matches: 7. This CDR3 region has 14 residues.

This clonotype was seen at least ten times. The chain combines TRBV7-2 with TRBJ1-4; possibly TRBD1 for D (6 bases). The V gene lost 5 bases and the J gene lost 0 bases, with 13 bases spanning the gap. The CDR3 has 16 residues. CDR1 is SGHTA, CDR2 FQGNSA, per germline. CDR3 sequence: CASSDRRATTNEKLFF. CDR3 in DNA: TGTGCCAGCAGCGACAGGAGAGCCACAACTAATGAAAAACTGTTTTTT.

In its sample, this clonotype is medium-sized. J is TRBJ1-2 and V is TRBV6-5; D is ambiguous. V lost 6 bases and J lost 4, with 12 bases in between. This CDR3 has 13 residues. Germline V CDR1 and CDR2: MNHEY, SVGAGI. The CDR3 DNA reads TGTGCCAGCAGAAGACCCGGCGCCTATGGCTACACCTTC. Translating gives CASRRPGAYGYTF.

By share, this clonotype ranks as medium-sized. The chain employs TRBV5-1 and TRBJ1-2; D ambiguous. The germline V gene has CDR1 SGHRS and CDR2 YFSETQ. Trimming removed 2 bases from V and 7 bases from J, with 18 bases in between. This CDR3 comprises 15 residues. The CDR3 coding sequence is TGCGCCAGCAGCTTTACAGACCAACTAAGCCCTGGCTACACCTTC. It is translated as CASSFTDQLSPGYTF.

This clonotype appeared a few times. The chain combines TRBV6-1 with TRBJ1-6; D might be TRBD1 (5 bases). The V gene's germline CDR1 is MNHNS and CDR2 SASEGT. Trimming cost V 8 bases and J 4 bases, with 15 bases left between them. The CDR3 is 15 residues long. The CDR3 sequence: CASLRGPTYNSPLHF. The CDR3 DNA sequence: TGTGCCAGCCTGAGGGGCCCGACTTATAATTCACCCCTCCACTTT.

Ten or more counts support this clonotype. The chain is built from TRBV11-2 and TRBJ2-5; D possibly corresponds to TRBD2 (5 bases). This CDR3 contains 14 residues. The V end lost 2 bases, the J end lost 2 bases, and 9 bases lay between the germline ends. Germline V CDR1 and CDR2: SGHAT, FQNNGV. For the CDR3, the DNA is TGTGCCAGCAGCTTAAGCGGTTTACAAGAGACCCAGTACTTC. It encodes CASSLSGLQETQYF.

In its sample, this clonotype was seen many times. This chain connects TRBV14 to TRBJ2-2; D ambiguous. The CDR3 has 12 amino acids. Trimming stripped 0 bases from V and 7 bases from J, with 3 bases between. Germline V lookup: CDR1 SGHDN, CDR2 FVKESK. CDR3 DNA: TGTGCCAGCAGCCAAGATGTCGGGGAGCTGTTTTTT. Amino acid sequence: CASSQDVGELFF. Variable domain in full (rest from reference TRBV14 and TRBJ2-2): EAGVTQFPSHSVIEKGQTVTLRCDPISGHDNLYWYRRVMGKEIKFLLHFVKESKQDESGMPNNRFLAERTGGTYSTLKVQPAELEDSGVYFCASSQDVGELFFGEGSRLTVL.

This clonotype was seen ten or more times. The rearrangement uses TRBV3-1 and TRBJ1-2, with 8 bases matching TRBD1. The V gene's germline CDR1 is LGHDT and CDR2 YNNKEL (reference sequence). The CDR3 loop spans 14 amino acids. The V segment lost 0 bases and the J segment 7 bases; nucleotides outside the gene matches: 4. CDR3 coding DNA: TGTGCCAGCAGCCAAGATTTACAGGGGGGTGGCTACACCTTC. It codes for CASSQDLQGGGYTF.

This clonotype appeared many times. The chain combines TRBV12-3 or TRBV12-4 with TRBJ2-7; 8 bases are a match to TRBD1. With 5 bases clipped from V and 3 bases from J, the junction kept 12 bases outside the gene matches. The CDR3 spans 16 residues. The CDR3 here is CASSPIDRGSLYEQYF. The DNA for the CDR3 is TGTGCCAGCAGTCCCATCGACAGGGGATCCCTCTACGAGCAGTACTTC.

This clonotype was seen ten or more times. The CDR3 reads CSARTGTPDSPLHF. In DNA form, the CDR3 reads TGCAGTGCTAGAACCGGGACACCTGATTCACCCCTCCACTTT. The rearrangement uses TRBV20-1 and TRBJ1-6; TRBD1 might be the D (6 bases). With 2 bases removed from V and 8 bases from J, the gap between germline ends came to 13 bases. CDR1 and CDR2 from the germline V gene are DFQATT and SNEGSKA (reference sequence). The CDR3 contains 14 residues.

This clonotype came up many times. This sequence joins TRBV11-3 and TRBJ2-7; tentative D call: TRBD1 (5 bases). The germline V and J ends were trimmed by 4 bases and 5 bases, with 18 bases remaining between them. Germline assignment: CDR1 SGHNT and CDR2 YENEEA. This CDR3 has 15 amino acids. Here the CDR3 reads CASSSLPQGSNEQYF. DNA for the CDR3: TGTGCCAGCAGCTCCCTCCCCCAGGGATCCAACGAGCAGTACTTC.

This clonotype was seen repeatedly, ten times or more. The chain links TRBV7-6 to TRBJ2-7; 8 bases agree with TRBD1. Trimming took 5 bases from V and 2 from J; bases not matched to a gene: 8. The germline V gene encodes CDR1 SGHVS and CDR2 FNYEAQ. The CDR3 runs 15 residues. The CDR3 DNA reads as TGTGCCAGCAGCGGATCCGGGACAGGAGCCTACGAGCAGTACTTC. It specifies CASSGSGTGAYEQYF.

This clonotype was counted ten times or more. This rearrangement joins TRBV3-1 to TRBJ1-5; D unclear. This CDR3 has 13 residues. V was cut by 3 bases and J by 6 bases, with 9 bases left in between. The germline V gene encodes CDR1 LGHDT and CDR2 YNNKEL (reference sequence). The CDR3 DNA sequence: TGTGCCAGCAGCCACGGCCCGGTTCAGCCCCAGCATTTT. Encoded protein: CASSHGPVQPQHF.

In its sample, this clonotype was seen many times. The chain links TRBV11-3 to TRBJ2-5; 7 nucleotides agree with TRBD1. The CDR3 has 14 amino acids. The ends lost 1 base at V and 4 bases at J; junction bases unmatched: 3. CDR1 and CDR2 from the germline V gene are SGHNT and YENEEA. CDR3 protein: CASSLGQGGETQYF. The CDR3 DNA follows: TGTGCCAGCAGCTTAGGACAGGGCGGAGAGACCCAGTACTTC.

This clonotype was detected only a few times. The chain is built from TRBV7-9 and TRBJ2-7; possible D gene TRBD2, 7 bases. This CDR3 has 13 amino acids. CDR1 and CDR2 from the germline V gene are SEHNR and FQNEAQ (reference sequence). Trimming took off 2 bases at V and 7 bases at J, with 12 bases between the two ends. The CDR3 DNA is TGTGCCAGCAGCTTACGGGGGGCTCTTGAGCAGTACTTC. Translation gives CASSLRGALEQYF.

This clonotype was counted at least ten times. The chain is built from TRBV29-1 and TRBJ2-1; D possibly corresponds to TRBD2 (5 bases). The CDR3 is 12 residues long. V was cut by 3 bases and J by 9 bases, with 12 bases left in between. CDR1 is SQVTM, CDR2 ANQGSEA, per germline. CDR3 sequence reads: CSVDVGRSEQFF. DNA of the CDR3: TGCAGCGTTGATGTGGGGAGATCTGAGCAGTTCTTC.

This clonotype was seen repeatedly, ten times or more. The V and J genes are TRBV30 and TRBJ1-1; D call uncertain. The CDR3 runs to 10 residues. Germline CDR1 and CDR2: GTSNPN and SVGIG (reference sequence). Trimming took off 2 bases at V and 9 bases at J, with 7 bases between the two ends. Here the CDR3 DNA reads TGTGCCTGGAGTCGGGAGAAAGCTTTCTTT. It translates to CAWSREKAFF. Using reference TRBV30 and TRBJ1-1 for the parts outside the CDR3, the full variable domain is SQTIHQWPATLVQPVGSPLSLECTVEGTSNPNLYWYRQAAGRGLQLLFYSVGIGQISSEVPQNLSASRPQDRQFILSSKKLLLSDSGFYLCAWSREKAFFGQGTRLTVV.

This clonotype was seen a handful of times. The CDR3 nucleotides are TGTGCCAGCAGGGCCAAGACAGAGACCGCCTACGAGCAGTACTTC. This translates into CASRAKTETAYEQYF. The rearrangement links TRBV6-1 to TRBJ2-7; possibly TRBD1 for D (5 bases). The CDR3 sequence is 15 residues long. Germline V gene sequence: CDR1 MNHNS, CDR2 SASEGT. V lost 6 bases, J lost 2 bases, and 17 bases lay in between.

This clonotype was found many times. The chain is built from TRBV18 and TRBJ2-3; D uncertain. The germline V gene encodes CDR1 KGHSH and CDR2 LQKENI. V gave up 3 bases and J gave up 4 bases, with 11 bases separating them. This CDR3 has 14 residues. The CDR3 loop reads CASSPPGLADTQYF. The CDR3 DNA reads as TGTGCCAGCTCACCCCCTGGTTTGGCAGATACGCAGTATTTT.

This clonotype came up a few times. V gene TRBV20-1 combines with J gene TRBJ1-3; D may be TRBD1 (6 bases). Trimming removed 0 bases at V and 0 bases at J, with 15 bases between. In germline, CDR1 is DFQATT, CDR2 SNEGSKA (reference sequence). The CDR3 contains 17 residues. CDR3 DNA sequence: TGCAGTGCTAGAGATCTGGGGGCTTCCGGCTCTGGAAACACCATATATTTT. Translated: CSARDLGASGSGNTIYF.

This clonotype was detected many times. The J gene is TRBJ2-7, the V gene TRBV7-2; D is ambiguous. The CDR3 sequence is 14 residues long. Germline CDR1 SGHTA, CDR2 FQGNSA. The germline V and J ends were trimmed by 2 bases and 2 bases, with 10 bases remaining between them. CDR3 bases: TGTGCCAGCAGCTTATTAACACATACCTACGAGCAGTACTTC. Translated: CASSLLTHTYEQYF.

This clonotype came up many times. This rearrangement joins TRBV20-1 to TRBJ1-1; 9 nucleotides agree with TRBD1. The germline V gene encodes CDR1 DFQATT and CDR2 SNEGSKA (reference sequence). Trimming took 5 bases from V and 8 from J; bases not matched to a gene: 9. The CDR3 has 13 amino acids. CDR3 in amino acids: CSAVPGTGKEAFF. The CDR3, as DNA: TGCAGTGCTGTTCCCGGGACAGGGAAAGAAGCTTTCTTT.

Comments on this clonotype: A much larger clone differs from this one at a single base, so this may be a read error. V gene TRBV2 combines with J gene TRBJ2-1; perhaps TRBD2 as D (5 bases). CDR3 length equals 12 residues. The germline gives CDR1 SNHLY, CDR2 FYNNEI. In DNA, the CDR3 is TGTGCCAGCAAGGGCGCGGGCAATGGGCAGTTCTTC. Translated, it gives CASKGAGNGQFF. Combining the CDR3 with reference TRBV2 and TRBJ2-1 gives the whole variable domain EPEVTQTPSHQVTQMGQEVILRCVPISNHLYFYWYRQILGQKVEFLVSFYNNEISEKSEIFDDQFSVERPDGSNFTLKIRSTKLEDSAMYFCASKGAGNGQFFGPGTRLTVL.

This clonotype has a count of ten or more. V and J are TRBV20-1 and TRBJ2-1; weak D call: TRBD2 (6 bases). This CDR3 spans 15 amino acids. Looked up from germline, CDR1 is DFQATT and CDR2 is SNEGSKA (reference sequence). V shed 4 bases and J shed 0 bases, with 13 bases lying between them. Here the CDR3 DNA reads TGCAGTGCTACCTGGACTACAAACTCCTACAATGAGCAGTTCTTC. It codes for CSATWTTNSYNEQFF.

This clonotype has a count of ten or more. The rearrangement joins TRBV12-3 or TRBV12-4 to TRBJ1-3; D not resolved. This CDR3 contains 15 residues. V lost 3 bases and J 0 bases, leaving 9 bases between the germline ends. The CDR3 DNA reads TGTGCCAGCAGTTTGTCACTGAACTCTGGAAACACCATATATTTT. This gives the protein CASSLSLNSGNTIYF.

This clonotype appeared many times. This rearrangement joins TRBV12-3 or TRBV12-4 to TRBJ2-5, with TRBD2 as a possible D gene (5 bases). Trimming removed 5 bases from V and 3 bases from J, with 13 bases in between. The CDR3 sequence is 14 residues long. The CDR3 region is CASSLGGRKETQYF. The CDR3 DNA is TGTGCCAGCAGTCTCGGAGGAAGAAAAGAGACCCAGTACTTC.

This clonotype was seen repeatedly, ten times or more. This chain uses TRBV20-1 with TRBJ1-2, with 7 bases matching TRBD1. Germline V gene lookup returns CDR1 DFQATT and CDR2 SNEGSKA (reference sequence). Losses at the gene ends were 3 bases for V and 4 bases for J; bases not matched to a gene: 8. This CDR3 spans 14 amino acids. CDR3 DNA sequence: TGCAGTGCTAGTGGGGACAGCCATTCCTATGGCTACACCTTC. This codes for CSASGDSHSYGYTF.